This T cell receptor (beta chain) was recorded in a study of CD8 T cells in ankylosing spondylitis. General study results and limits: Relatively scarce in peripheral blood, disease-linked clones were CD8+. Characteristic of ankylosing spondylitis blood, it appeared, was a TCR beta motif comprising about eight highly homologous variants. Prior literature has documented some motif variants in synovial fluid and blood from reactive arthritis. Significantly higher representation of disease-linked clones was reported for matched ankylosing spondylitis synovial fluid.

This clonotype was picked up many times. The antigen is undetermined. One entry per CDR3 protein, called by TCRdb with MiXCR from the 5' RACE reads. Among roughly 490,000 distinct CDR3 sequences listed, approximately 5% were seen once. The CDR3 has 13 amino acids. From germline, CDR1 is ENHRY and CDR2 SYGVKD. V lost 4 bases, J lost 6 bases, and 5 bases stayed unmatched. The TCR was taken from a male donor with ankylosing spondylitis. The rearrangement links TRBV10-3 to TRBJ1-2; 7 nucleotides line up with TRBD1. Sequenced input: blood, either unsorted or a sorted T cell fraction (not recorded which). The CDR3 sequence: CAISAMTGNGYTF. CDR3 DNA: TGTGCCATCAGTGCGATGACAGGGAATGGCTACACCTTC.